The rows below give T cell receptor beta chains drawn from one sample of a study of OX40 agonist ivuxolimab in advanced cancers. Repertoires were generated with immunoSEQ multiplex PCR, while TCRdb's copy carries only in-frame clones and drops some. The sample consists of about 66,000 clones, 86% of them appearing once. The material sequenced was CD4+ or CD8+ T cells sorted from blood, taken in a trial of the OX40 agonist ivuxolimab. All receptors derive from an adult with an advanced solid tumor such as melanoma, head and neck, liver or kidney cancer. Both conserved end residues are trimmed from each CDR3. A D gene is named only where the DNA matches it firmly.

j_call: TRBJ1-2; d_call: NA; v_call: TRBV19; cdr3_aa: ASSIGSGYYGYT
j_call: TRBJ1-3; d_call: NA; v_call: TRBV7-9; cdr3_aa: ASSFWESSSGNTIY
j_call: TRBJ1-1; d_call: NA; v_call: TRBV18; cdr3_aa: ASSLELGAEAF
j_call: TRBJ2-3; d_call: TRBD2; v_call: TRBV14; cdr3_aa: ASSQDGTSGGTDTQY
j_call: TRBJ2-7; d_call: NA; v_call: TRBV27; cdr3_aa: ASSSIDRYEQY
j_call: TRBJ2-2; d_call: NA; v_call: TRBV15; cdr3_aa: ASPTGELF
j_call: TRBJ2-7; d_call: TRBD1; v_call: TRBV4-3; cdr3_aa: ASSQRQGHEQY
j_call: TRBJ2-3; d_call: NA; v_call: TRBV5-4; cdr3_aa: ASTPGTGGFTDTQY
j_call: TRBJ1-1; d_call: NA; v_call: TRBV4-3; cdr3_aa: ASSQGTVNTEAF
j_call: TRBJ1-3; d_call: NA; v_call: TRBV5-1; cdr3_aa: ASSLAFGERSGNTIY
j_call: TRBJ1-6; d_call: NA; v_call: TRBV7-3; cdr3_aa: ASSLLGGDVSPLH
j_call: TRBJ2-2; d_call: NA; v_call: TRBV11-1; cdr3_aa: ASSLGSGFAGELF
j_call: TRBJ1-5; d_call: NA; v_call: TRBV27; cdr3_aa: ASSLSAVNQPQH
j_call: TRBJ2-5; d_call: NA; v_call: TRBV5-1; cdr3_aa: ASSLFPGPETQY
j_call: TRBJ1-1; d_call: TRBD1; v_call: TRBV18; cdr3_aa: ASSPRALRDREAF
j_call: TRBJ1-6; d_call: TRBD1; v_call: TRBV19; cdr3_aa: ASSMRQGDASPLH
j_call: TRBJ1-4; d_call: TRBD1; v_call: TRBV14; cdr3_aa: ASSPGTGKTATNEKLF
j_call: TRBJ1-2; d_call: NA; v_call: TRBV11-3; cdr3_aa: ASSSPDKGYT
j_call: TRBJ2-3; d_call: NA; v_call: TRBV7-2; cdr3_aa: ASSLAAREDTQY
j_call: TRBJ2-1; d_call: NA; v_call: TRBV19; cdr3_aa: ATKGAQNEQF